These 24 T cell receptor beta chains originate from one sample sequenced in a study of identical twins. TCRdb redid the calling of the 5' RACE reads with MiXCR, one entry per CDR3 protein. Seen here are some 500,000 distinct CDR3 sequences, approximately 9.6% observed once, and the top ten hold approximately 3.2%. The sample also formed part of further work on yellow fever vaccine responses in identical twins.

Sequencing was done on a sample of PBMCs. The receptors shown here come from a woman under 30 in good health.

The genes are TRBV3-1 and TRBJ1-6; TRBD1 might be the D (5 bases). This CDR3 is built from 14 residues. Between the trimmed V and J ends, which lost 3 bases and 10 bases, there was a span of 13 bases. Germline V gene data show CDR1 as LGHDT and CDR2 as YNNKEL (reference sequence). The CDR3 region is CASSHRERGSPLHF. CDR3 in DNA: TGTGCCAGCAGCCATCGAGAGCGGGGGTCACCCCTCCACTTT.

This chain links TRBV5-1 with TRBJ2-1, with TRBD2 as a possible D gene (6 bases). The CDR3 contains 14 residues. CDR1 SGHRS and CDR2 YFSETQ come from the germline V gene. Trimming left V 4 bases short and J 9 bases short, with 17 bases between. The CDR3 region has the DNA TGCGCCAGCAGCCCCCAACTCATGGAGGGTGAGCAGTTCTTC. This codes for CASSPQLMEGEQFF.

This clonotype was observed a few times. The chain couples TRBV25-1 to TRBJ2-5; TRBD2 matches 8 bases. This CDR3 has 18 amino acids. Germline CDR1 reads MGHDK; CDR2 reads SYGVNS. V shed 4 bases, J shed 5 bases, and the junction held 18 bases outside the gene matches. DNA of the CDR3: TGTGCCAGCAGTGTCACAGCAAAGTGGACGGGAGGGTTGGAGACCCAGTACTTC. Protein sequence: CASSVTAKWTGGLETQYF.

The chain carries TRBV7-8 and TRBJ2-2; the D is unclear. The V gene lost 5 bases and the J gene lost 0 bases, with 7 bases spanning the gap. The CDR3 covers 14 residues. Germline V gives CDR1 SGHVS, CDR2 FQNEAQ. The CDR3 DNA sequence: TGTGCCAGCAGCATCGGAACGAACACCGGGGAGCTGTTTTTT. Protein product: CASSIGTNTGELFF.

J is TRBJ1-5 and V is TRBV2, with D possibly matching TRBD1 (6 bases). There are 12 residues in the CDR3. The germline V gene encodes CDR1 SNHLY and CDR2 FYNNEI. Trimming shortened V by 4 bases and J by 6 bases, and 7 bases separated the two germline ends. For the CDR3, the DNA is TGTGCCAGCAGTGCAGGGGTTCAGCCCCAGCATTTT. It codes for CASSAGVQPQHF.

At least ten counts were recorded for this clonotype. The chain couples TRBV20-1 to TRBJ2-1; unclear D gene. The CDR3 has 13 amino acids. Trimming stripped 6 bases from V and 6 bases from J, with 15 bases between. Germline values: CDR1 DFQATT, CDR2 SNEGSKA (reference sequence). DNA of the CDR3: TGCAGTGCCAAGTTTAGGGTCGGCAATGAGCAGTTCTTC. Amino acids: CSAKFRVGNEQFF.

This CDR3 is CASGGLAGDTDTQYF. CDR3 in DNA: TGTGCCAGCGGAGGACTAGCGGGAGACACAGATACGCAGTATTTT. V and J are TRBV6-1 and TRBJ2-3; the match to TRBD2 covers 13 bases. This CDR3 has 15 residues. Trimming cost V 8 bases and J 2 bases; bases outside gene matches: 4. Per the germline V gene, CDR1 is MNHNS and CDR2 is SASEGT.

This clonotype was detected many times. The chain employs TRBV7-9 and TRBJ2-3, with a possible D match to TRBD1 (6 bases). Germline V gives CDR1 SEHNR, CDR2 FQNEAQ (reference sequence). The CDR3 totals 13 residues. Trimming cost V 5 bases and J 6 bases, with 12 bases left between them. The CDR3 nucleotides read TGTGCCAGCAGCCCACGGCAGGGGGATACGCAGTATTTT. Protein sequence: CASSPRQGDTQYF. Variable domain in full (rest from reference TRBV7-9 and TRBJ2-3): DTGVSQNPRHKITKRGQNVTFRCDPISEHNRLYWYRQTLGQGPEFLTYFQNEAQLEKSRLLSDRFSAERPKGSFSTLEIQRTEQGDSAMYLCASSPRQGDTQYFGPGTRLTVL.

Many counts were recorded for this clonotype. The genes are TRBV4-2 and TRBJ2-3; D is unresolved. V lost 3 bases, J lost 2 bases, and 6 bases lay in between. CDR3 size: 13 residues. The V gene's germline CDR1 is LGHNA and CDR2 YNFKEQ. The DNA for the CDR3 is TGTGCCAGCAGCCACCTTAACACAGATACGCAGTATTTT. Its translation: CASSHLNTDTQYF.

This clonotype has a count of ten or more. The chain joins TRBV29-1 to TRBJ2-5, with D tentatively TRBD1 (6 bases). Deletions cut 1 base from V and 7 bases from J, with 19 bases between. Germline CDR1 is SQVTM and CDR2 is ANQGSEA. The CDR3 contains 15 residues. The CDR3 region is CSVEVDETRGRTQYF. CDR3 nucleotides: TGCAGCGTTGAAGTAGACGAGACAAGGGGGAGGACCCAGTACTTC.

This clonotype showed up many times. The rearrangement joins TRBV29-1 to TRBJ2-7; D gene uncertain. The germline V gene has CDR1 SQVTM and CDR2 ANQGSEA. V lost 4 bases, J lost 0 bases, and 10 bases lay in between. This CDR3 has 13 residues. Written as DNA, the CDR3 is TGCAGCGTTGGGGTCGGAAACTCCTACGAGCAGTACTTC. Protein product: CSVGVGNSYEQYF.

This clonotype has only a few counts. V is TRBV14 and J is TRBJ2-7; TRBD2 is a possible D gene (6 bases). Germline V gene sequence: CDR1 SGHDN, CDR2 FVKESK. This CDR3 comprises 14 residues. V lost 6 bases to trimming and J lost 0 bases, with 12 bases between them. The CDR3 bases are TGTGCCAGCAGGGGGGACGGGAGCTCCTACGAGCAGTACTTC. Translation gives CASRGDGSSYEQYF. Complete variable domain (other parts from reference TRBV14 and TRBJ2-7): EAGVTQFPSHSVIEKGQTVTLRCDPISGHDNLYWYRRVMGKEIKFLLHFVKESKQDESGMPNNRFLAERTGGTYSTLKVQPAELEDSGVYFCASRGDGSSYEQYFGPGTRLTVT.

The sample holds a few counts of this clonotype. V and J are TRBV29-1 and TRBJ2-5; TRBD1 agrees at 8 bases. The CDR3 runs 14 residues. Per germline, CDR1 SQVTM and CDR2 ANQGSEA. V gave up 6 bases and J gave up 0 bases; unmatched junction bases: 6. In nucleotides, the CDR3 is TGCAGCGTCTCGGACAGGGCGGACCAAGAGACCCAGTACTTC. Translated, it gives CSVSDRADQETQYF.

In its sample, this clonotype was seen many times. The DNA of the CDR3 is TGTGCCAGCAGTTCGGGTTCAGGGAGCTCCTACAATGAGCAGTTCTTC. Translated: CASSSGSGSSYNEQFF. The V call is TRBV6-5, the J call TRBJ2-1; D is perhaps TRBD1 or TRBD2 (5 bases each). Germline CDR1 is MNHEY and CDR2 is SVGAGI. The CDR3 consists of 16 residues. Trimming took 4 bases from V and 0 from J, leaving 13 bases between them.

The chain has TRBV27 and TRBJ2-5; 9 bases are a match to TRBD1. The CDR3 runs 16 residues. CDR1 and CDR2 from the germline V gene are MNHEY and SMNVEV (reference sequence). After removal of 4 bases from V and 5 bases from J, the junction contained 11 bases not matched to a gene. In nucleotides, the CDR3 is TGTGCCAGCAGTTCCTCCGGGACAGGGAGAGGTGAGACCCAGTACTTC. Translated, it gives CASSSSGTGRGETQYF.

This clonotype has at least ten counts. The V and J genes are TRBV7-9 and TRBJ1-6; D gene uncertain. The CDR3 sequence is 12 residues long. Germline V gives CDR1 SEHNR, CDR2 FQNEAQ (reference sequence). The germline V and J ends were trimmed by 2 bases and 14 bases, with 10 bases remaining between them. The chain's CDR3 is CASSLSSATLHF. The DNA of the CDR3 is TGTGCCAGCAGCTTATCCTCGGCCACCCTCCACTTT.

This clonotype was picked up a small number of times. The gene calls are TRBV20-1 and TRBJ2-7, with 11 bases fitting TRBD1. V dropped 4 bases and J dropped 7; count of bases not matched to a gene: 12. The V gene's germline CDR1 is DFQATT and CDR2 SNEGSKA (reference sequence). The CDR3 loop spans 15 amino acids. Written as DNA, the CDR3 is TGCAGTGCTATTTCGGGGACAGGGGGTCTTGGGGAGCAGTACTTC. Residues: CSAISGTGGLGEQYF.

This clonotype was seen ten or more times. The chain combines TRBV12-3 or TRBV12-4 with TRBJ2-2; 10 positions agree with TRBD1. The junction had 9 bases not matched to a gene; V was cut back by 7 bases and J by 1 base. The length of the CDR3 is 17 residues. CDR3 in DNA: TGTGCCAGCAACTCTCACCGGGACAGGGGGAACACCGGGGAGCTGTTTTTT. Translated: CASNSHRDRGNTGELFF.

In this sample, this clonotype turned up a few times. The chain uses TRBV6-1 and TRBJ2-2, with D perhaps matching TRBD2 (7 bases). Trimming stripped 7 bases from V and 7 bases from J, with 22 bases between. The germline V gene has CDR1 MNHNS and CDR2 SASEGT. The CDR3 loop spans 16 amino acids. This CDR3 reads CASTGGRGLEGGELFF. CDR3 bases: TGTGCCAGCACCGGGGGGCGGGGCCTCGAGGGCGGGGAGCTGTTTTTT.

The table lists this clonotype with many counts. V usage is TRBV5-1 and J usage is TRBJ2-3, with D tentatively TRBD1 (6 bases). V lost 7 bases, J lost 0 bases, and 12 bases lay in between. CDR1 and CDR2 (germline): SGHRS, YFSETQ. The CDR3 runs to 14 residues. CDR3 bases: TGCGCCAGCTTCCGGGACAAGAGCACAGATACGCAGTATTTT. It specifies CASFRDKSTDTQYF. Full variable domain (rest looked up from reference TRBV5-1 and TRBJ2-3): KAGVTQTPRYLIKTRGQQVTLSCSPISGHRSVSWYQQTPGQGLQFLFEYFSETQRNKGNFPGRFSGRQFSNSRSEMNVSTLELGDSALYLCASFRDKSTDTQYFGPGTRLTVL.

This clonotype was counted a few times. The chain carries TRBV9 and TRBJ2-5; 8 bases match TRBD2. The CDR3 is 14 residues long. V trimming: 6 bases; J trimming: 2 bases; junction bases outside the gene matches: 6. Germline CDR1 and CDR2: SGDLS and YYNGEE. CDR3 region: CASKGGGRQETQYF. The CDR3 DNA reads TGTGCCAGCAAGGGCGGGGGGCGGCAAGAGACCCAGTACTTC.

V is TRBV6-2 or TRBV6-3 and J is TRBJ2-7; D remains unclear. V lost 0 bases, J lost 9 bases, and 6 bases lay in between. Germline V gene lookup returns CDR1 MNHEY and CDR2 SVGEGT. This CDR3 comprises 11 residues. In DNA form, the CDR3 reads TGTGCCAGCAGTTACTCGGAGCGGCAGTACTTC. This gives the protein CASSYSERQYF.

This clonotype was found a few times. The chain carries TRBV6-2 or TRBV6-3 and TRBJ2-4, with 15 bases fitting TRBD2. CDR1 MNHEY and CDR2 SVGEGT come from the germline V gene. J was trimmed by 8 bases and V by 2 bases; bases with no gene match: 4. The CDR3 contains 16 residues. CDR3 residues: CASSYGLAGGPDIQYF. The CDR3 DNA follows: TGTGCCAGCAGTTACGGACTAGCGGGAGGGCCGGACATTCAGTACTTC.

V and J are TRBV6-4 and TRBJ2-3; 8 bases are shared with TRBD1. The CDR3 sequence is 15 residues long. CDR1 is MRHNA and CDR2 is SNTAGT in the germline V gene. V lost 4 bases to trimming and J lost 6 bases; unmatched junction nucleotides: 9. This CDR3 reads CASSVAGGDWDTQYF. The CDR3 bases are TGTGCCAGCAGTGTTGCAGGGGGCGATTGGGATACGCAGTATTTT.